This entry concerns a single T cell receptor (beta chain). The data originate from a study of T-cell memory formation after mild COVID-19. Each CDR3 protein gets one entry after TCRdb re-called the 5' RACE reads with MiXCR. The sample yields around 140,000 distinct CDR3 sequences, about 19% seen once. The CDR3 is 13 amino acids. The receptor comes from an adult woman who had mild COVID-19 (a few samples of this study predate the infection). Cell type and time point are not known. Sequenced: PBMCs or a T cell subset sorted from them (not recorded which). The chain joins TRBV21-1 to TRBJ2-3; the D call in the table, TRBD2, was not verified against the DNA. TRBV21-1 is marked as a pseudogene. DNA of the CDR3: TGTGCCAGCAGCAGGACTTCTCCAGATACGCAGTATTTT. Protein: CASSRTSPDTQYF.